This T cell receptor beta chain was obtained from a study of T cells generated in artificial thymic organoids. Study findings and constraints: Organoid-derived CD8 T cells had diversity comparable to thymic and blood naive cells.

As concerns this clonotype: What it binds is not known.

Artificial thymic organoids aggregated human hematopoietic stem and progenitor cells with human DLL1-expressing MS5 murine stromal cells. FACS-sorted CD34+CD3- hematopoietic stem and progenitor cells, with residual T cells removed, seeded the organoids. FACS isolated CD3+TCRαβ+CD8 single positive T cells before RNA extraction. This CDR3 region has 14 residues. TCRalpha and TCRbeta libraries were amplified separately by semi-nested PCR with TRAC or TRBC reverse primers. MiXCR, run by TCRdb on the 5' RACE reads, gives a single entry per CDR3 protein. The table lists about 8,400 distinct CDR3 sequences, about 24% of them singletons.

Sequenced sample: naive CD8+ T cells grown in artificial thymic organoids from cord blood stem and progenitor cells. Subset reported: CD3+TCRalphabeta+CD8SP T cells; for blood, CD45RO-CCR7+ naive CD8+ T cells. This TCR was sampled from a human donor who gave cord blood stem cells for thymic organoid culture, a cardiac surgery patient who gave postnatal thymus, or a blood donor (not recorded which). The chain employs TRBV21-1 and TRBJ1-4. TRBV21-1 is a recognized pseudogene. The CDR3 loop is CASSEEQTNEKLFF. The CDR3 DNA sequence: TGTGCCAGCAGCGAGGAACAGACCAATGAAAAACTGTTTTTT.